This TCR beta chain was sequenced for a study of cytomegalovirus exposure and HLA in healthy donors. Study results and caveats: In a later analysis, HLA-associated TCR beta chains were more clonally expanded than equally common others.

Of note for this clone: Antigen: not known.

PCR primers comprised 60 Vbeta and 13 Jbeta primers. Generated by immunoSEQ multiplex PCR, the TCRdb table keeps only in-frame clones and is missing some. The sample gives roughly 89,000 clones, 65% to 80% of which show up once; roughly a tenth is in the top ten. The CDR3 is 13 amino acids. The V end lost 4 bases, the J end lost 1 base, and 7 bases lay between the germline ends. Germline-derived CDR1 and CDR2 are LNHDA and SQIVND (reference sequence). The chain joins TRBV19 to TRBJ1-1, with D possibly TRBD1 on 6 matching bases. The source is a man aged 25-40 years in good health and CMV-seropositive. The source material was PBMCs. The CDR3, as DNA: TGTGCCAGTAGTAAGACAGGGAACACTGAAGCTTTCTTT. Amino acid sequence: CASSKTGNTEAFF.